Sequencing of this TCR beta chain was carried out in a study of blood T cell repertoires in COVID-19. Background on the study: Researchers got acute and convalescent COVID-19 samples from the United States, Italy and Spain.

Here immunoSEQ multiplex PCR was the method, and the copy in TCRdb shows in-frame clones only, minus some. The table records about 160,000 clones, about 85% of them present only once. The origin of this receptor is a man between 35 and 55 years old with acute or convalescent COVID-19. The sequencing sample was made of peripheral blood.

As DNA, the CDR3 is TGTGCCAGCAGCGGGGACAGGGCGGCCACTGAAGCTTTCTTT. It specifies CASSGDRAATEAFF. V gene TRBV5-6 combines with J gene TRBJ1-1; 9 bases line up with TRBD1. This CDR3 comprises 14 residues. The trim removed 4 bases at V and 4 bases at J, leaving 5 bases unmatched. Per germline, CDR1 SGHDT and CDR2 YYEEEE.